A single sample gave rise to the 13 T cell receptor beta chains below, sequenced in a study of OX40 agonist ivuxolimab in advanced cancers. Repertoires were generated with immunoSEQ multiplex PCR, while TCRdb's copy carries only in-frame clones and drops some. In the table there are about 43,000 clones, 80% of which are singletons. This specimen consisted of CD4+ or CD8+ T cells sorted from blood, obtained in a trial of the OX40 agonist ivuxolimab. Every receptor here comes from an adult with an advanced solid tumor such as melanoma, head and neck, liver or kidney cancer.

The rearrangement uses TRBV6-6 and TRBJ2-2, with 8 bases that match TRBD1. J lost 2 bases, V lost 7 bases, and 6 bases had no gene match. The CDR3 totals 15 residues. In germline, CDR1 is MNHNY, CDR2 SVGAGI (reference sequence). DNA for the CDR3: TGTGCCAGCAACCTACAGGGGGGAAACACCGGGGAGCTGTTTTTT. It codes for CASNLQGGNTGELFF.

The gene calls are TRBV7-9 and TRBJ1-6; the D is unclear. Germline lookup yields CDR1 SEHNR and CDR2 FQNEAQ (reference sequence). The germline V and J ends were trimmed by 3 bases and 8 bases, with 14 bases remaining between them. The CDR3 is 15 amino acids. CDR3 nucleotide sequence: TGTGCCAGCAGCTTCGTCCCAAAATCGGATTCACCCCTCCACTTT. It translates to CASSFVPKSDSPLHF.

This rearrangement joins TRBV6-5 to TRBJ2-5, with a tentative D call TRBD2 (5 bases). The length of the CDR3 is 15 residues. Trimming removed 0 bases at V and 5 bases at J, with 13 bases between. Per the germline V gene, CDR1 is MNHEY and CDR2 is SVGAGI. The CDR3 spells CASSYSRGSRETQYF. The CDR3 DNA sequence: TGTGCCAGCAGTTACTCGAGAGGGAGTAGGGAGACCCAGTACTTC.

This clone was seen a single time. This chain joins TRBV5-1 and TRBJ2-1; D might be TRBD2 (6 bases). Between the trimmed V and J ends, which lost 3 bases and 3 bases, there was a span of 19 bases. This CDR3 has 17 amino acids. Germline V gene sequence: CDR1 SGHRS, CDR2 YFSETQ. CDR3 DNA sequence: TGCGCCAGCAGCTCCCCTGCGGGACGTAATATCTACAATGAGCAGTTCTTC. It specifies CASSSPAGRNIYNEQFF.

The rearrangement links TRBV5-1 to TRBJ2-6; D ambiguous. V dropped 0 bases and J dropped 4 bases, with 8 bases sitting between them. The CDR3 covers 15 residues. CDR1 and CDR2 from the germline V gene are SGHRS and YFSETQ. The CDR3 nucleotides read TGCGCCAGCAGCTTGGTTGTAGCCGGGGCCAACGTCCTGACTTTC. Its protein product is CASSLVVAGANVLTF.

The chain uses TRBV7-8 and TRBJ2-5; 11 nucleotides agree with TRBD1. From germline, CDR1 is SGHVS and CDR2 FQNEAQ. The trim removed 1 base at V and 4 bases at J, leaving 2 bases unmatched. The CDR3 is 15 residues long. The CDR3 DNA is TGTGCCAGCAGCTTAGGTGGGACAGGGGGAGAGACCCAGTACTTC. This codes for CASSLGGTGGETQYF.

This clone was seen a handful of times. The chain uses TRBV6-5 and TRBJ1-6; D is unclear. Germline loops: CDR1 MNHEY, CDR2 SVGAGI. The V gene lost 7 bases and the J gene lost 10 bases, with 14 bases spanning the gap. The CDR3 is 13 residues long. CDR3 loop: CASIGRGGSPLHF. The CDR3 bases are TGTGCCAGCATAGGACGCGGTGGATCACCCCTCCACTTT.

The gene calls are TRBV6-5 and TRBJ1-4; D call uncertain. Germline CDR1 reads MNHEY; CDR2 reads SVGAGI. V lost 2 bases and J 0 bases, leaving 7 bases between the germline ends. This CDR3 region has 15 residues. Here the CDR3 reads CASSYEVATNEKLFF. The CDR3 DNA reads TGTGCCAGCAGTTACGAGGTCGCAACTAATGAAAAACTGTTTTTT.

This chain links TRBV11-2 with TRBJ1-1, with a weak D call TRBD1 (6 bases). The germline V gene has CDR1 SGHAT and CDR2 FQNNGV. This CDR3 spans 13 amino acids. Trimming left V 2 bases short and J 6 bases short, with 10 bases between. The CDR3 here is CASSLQGWAEAFF. The CDR3 nucleotides read TGTGCCAGCAGCTTACAGGGGTGGGCTGAAGCTTTCTTT. Combining the CDR3 with reference TRBV11-2 and TRBJ1-1 gives the whole variable domain EAGVAQSPRYKIIEKRQSVAFWCNPISGHATLYWYQQILGQGPKLLIQFQNNGVVDDSQLPKDRFSAERLKGVDSTLKIQPAKLEDSAVYLCASSLQGWAEAFFGQGTRLTVV.

The J gene is TRBJ1-2, the V gene TRBV20-1; 7 bases line up with TRBD1. The V gene's germline CDR1 is DFQATT and CDR2 SNEGSKA (reference sequence). This CDR3 region has 11 residues. After removal of 6 bases from V and 7 bases from J, the junction contained 5 bases not matched to a gene. The CDR3 bases are TGCAGTGCCACAGGGGCTATTGGCTACACCTTC. Translating it yields CSATGAIGYTF.

This clone was observed a few times. The chain recombines TRBV27 with TRBJ2-2, with 7 bases lining up with TRBD2. Germline V CDR1 and CDR2: MNHEY, SMNVEV (reference sequence). V was pared by 8 bases and J by 4 bases, with 10 bases of the junction left unmatched. The CDR3 loop spans 15 amino acids. The chain's CDR3 is CASSPRGGSTGELFF. In DNA, the CDR3 is TGTGCCAGCTCCCCGAGGGGAGGGAGCACCGGGGAGCTGTTTTTT.

The chain has TRBV5-1 and TRBJ2-6; 8 positions agree with TRBD1. This CDR3 region has 19 residues. Per the germline V gene, CDR1 is SGHRS and CDR2 is YFSETQ. The V gene end was trimmed by 5 bases and the J gene end by 0 bases; junction bases not matched to a gene: 13. CDR3 amino acids: CASSRSGGQDHSGANVLTF. The CDR3 DNA is TGCGCCAGCAGTCGAAGTGGGGGACAGGACCACTCTGGGGCCAACGTCCTGACTTTC.

The rearrangement uses TRBV6-5 and TRBJ2-7, with 11 bases aligning to TRBD2. The germline V gene has CDR1 MNHEY and CDR2 SVGAGI. Trimming removed 5 bases from V and 7 bases from J; junction bases left unmatched: 7. The CDR3 consists of 14 residues. CDR3 amino acids: CASSSLAGGKEQYF. CDR3 DNA: TGTGCCAGCAGTAGCCTAGCGGGAGGTAAAGAGCAGTACTTC.